This T cell receptor (beta chain) was documented in a study of cytomegalovirus exposure and HLA in healthy donors. Turning to the study itself: Later, an analysis reported that the 95 to 150 validation repertoires had used the same platform as the 666 first-cohort repertoires.

Some clones are missing from TCRdb's copy, which holds only in-frame ones; the method was immunoSEQ multiplex PCR. The data show 300,000 to 400,000 clones, roughly 86% seen once. Trimming left V 6 bases short and J 6 bases short, with 11 bases between. Germline V gene sequence: CDR1 DFQATT, CDR2 SNEGSKA (reference sequence). The CDR3 consists of 11 residues. Broader study findings: In vitro assays verified that a few CMV-associated chains recognized CMV antigens specifically. Rarity held for most TCR sequences, but there were some public TCRs that occurred in many donors. A list of approximately 150 TCR beta chains associated with cytomegalovirus was given.

Remarks on this clone: Its antigen is still unknown.

Input material: PBMCs. V and J are TRBV20-1 and TRBJ1-1; D uncertain. This clonotype originated in a man aged 25-45 years in good health and CMV-seronegative. CDR3: CSAQHVSEAFF. The CDR3 nucleotides are TGCAGTGCCCAACACGTGTCTGAAGCTTTCTTT.